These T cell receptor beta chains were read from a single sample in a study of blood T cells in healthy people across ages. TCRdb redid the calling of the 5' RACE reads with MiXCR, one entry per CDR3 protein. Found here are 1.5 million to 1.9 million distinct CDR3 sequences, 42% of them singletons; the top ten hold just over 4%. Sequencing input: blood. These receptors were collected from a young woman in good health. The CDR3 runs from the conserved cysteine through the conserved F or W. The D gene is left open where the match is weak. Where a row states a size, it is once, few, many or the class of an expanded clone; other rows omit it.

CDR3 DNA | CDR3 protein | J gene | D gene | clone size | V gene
TGTGCCAGCAGCTCGACCATTGGGGGCGGCAATCAGCCCCAGCATTTT | CASSSTIGGGNQPQHF | TRBJ1-5 | NA | NA | TRBV7-8
TGCAGTGCTCCGGACTTCTCCTACAATGAGCAGTACTTC | CSAPDFSYNEQYF | TRBJ2-7 | NA | NA | TRBV20-1
TGTGCCAGTAGCTTCACGTCGCAGGCTTTGAACACTGAAGCTTTCTTT | CASSFTSQALNTEAFF | TRBJ1-1 | NA | NA | TRBV7-2
TGCAGTGCTAGAAGGACTAGCGGGGGCACCGGGGAGCTGTTTTTT | CSARRTSGGTGELFF | TRBJ2-2 | TRBD2 | few | TRBV20-1
TGTGCCAGCAGTGGGATTAGCGGGAGTGGAACAGATACGCAGTATTTT | CASSGISGSGTDTQYF | TRBJ2-3 | TRBD2 | few | TRBV25-1
TGCGCCAGCAGCACGGAGGGACAGCTCAAGAGGGACTACACCTTC | CASSTEGQLKRDYTF | TRBJ1-2 | TRBD1 | NA | TRBV5-1
TGTGCCAGCAGCGGCCGGGACGGAGCCTACAATGAGCAGTTCTTC | CASSGRDGAYNEQFF | TRBJ2-1 | NA | NA | TRBV7-2
TGTGCCAGCAGCTTTGGGGACGAGAGGGAGACTGAAGCTTTCTTT | CASSFGDERETEAFF | TRBJ1-1 | NA | once | TRBV7-9
TGTGCCAGCAGCTTAGCTGTAGCGGGAGGACCAGATACGCAGTATTTT | CASSLAVAGGPDTQYF | TRBJ2-3 | TRBD2 | few | TRBV7-2
TGTGCCAGCAGCCGACGAGGACAGGCCGTGGAAAACATTCAGTACTTC | CASSRRGQAVENIQYF | TRBJ2-4 | TRBD1 | NA | TRBV7-2
TGTGCCAGCACCATCCAAGCCGGGGACCTAAGACTGTTTTTT | CASTIQAGDLRLFF | TRBJ1-4 | NA | NA | TRBV12-3/TRBV12-4
TGCGCCAGCAAAACAGGGGAGTATAATTCACCCCTCCACTTT | CASKTGEYNSPLHF | TRBJ1-6 | TRBD1 | NA | TRBV5-1
TGTGCCAGCAGTTTCAGTTCCTTAACCTCTGGGGCCAACGTCCTGACTTTC | CASSFSSLTSGANVLTF | TRBJ2-6 | NA | NA | TRBV28
TGTGCCACCAGTGATTTCGGGCGGGAGGCCTACAATGAGCAGTTCTTC | CATSDFGREAYNEQFF | TRBJ2-1 | TRBD2 | NA | TRBV24-1
TGTGCCAGCAGAAGACTAGCGGGAGAGCAGTACTTC | CASRRLAGEQYF | TRBJ2-7 | TRBD2 | once | TRBV6-6
TGTGCCAGCAGTTTAACCCGGACAGGCGGTGGCTACACCTTC | CASSLTRTGGGYTF | TRBJ1-2 | TRBD1 | NA | TRBV27
TGTGCCGGCAGCAAGGACAGGCGCTACAATGAGCAGTTCTTC | CAGSKDRRYNEQFF | TRBJ2-1 | NA | NA | TRBV21-1